A single sample is the source of the 32 T cell receptor beta chains below, sequenced in a study of radiotherapy plus CTLA-4 blockade in lung cancer. Generated by immunoSEQ multiplex PCR, the TCRdb table keeps only in-frame clones and is missing some. The repertoire holds 65,000 to 70,000 clones, with around 79% as singletons. The sequences come from peripheral blood, collected from a patient treated with radiotherapy plus ipilimumab. The receptors were gathered from a human donor with non-small cell lung cancer who had a complete response to radiotherapy plus ipilimumab.

This rearrangement joins TRBV18 to TRBJ1-1, with D possibly being TRBD1 (6 bases). Trimming left V 4 bases short and J 1 base short, with 13 bases between. Per the germline V gene, CDR1 is KGHSH and CDR2 is LQKENI. CDR3 length equals 15 residues. The CDR3 coding sequence is TGTGCCAGCTCACAACAGCGGGGGCCGAACACTGAAGCTTTCTTT. It translates to CASSQQRGPNTEAFF.

This clone was seen once. This chain links TRBV18 with TRBJ2-2; 12 bases match TRBD2. The V and J ends lost 1 base and 4 bases, in that order; junction bases with no gene match: 10. Germline CDR1 reads KGHSH; CDR2 reads LQKENI. The CDR3 sequence is 19 residues long. CDR3 amino acids: CASSPLTSGRTRGTGELFF. The CDR3 region has the DNA TGTGCCAGCTCACCACTCACTAGCGGGAGGACGCGGGGCACCGGGGAGCTGTTTTTT.

The CDR3 reads CASSLEVGVVETQYF. CDR3 nucleotides: TGCGCCAGCAGCTTGGAAGTGGGAGTCGTAGAGACCCAGTACTTC. V usage is TRBV5-1 and J usage is TRBJ2-5; TRBD2 might be the D (5 bases). CDR3 length equals 15 residues. The germline CDR1 and CDR2 sequences are SGHRS and YFSETQ. V lost 0 bases, J lost 4 bases, and 13 bases lay in between.

This chain joins TRBV7-8 and TRBJ2-3; D is perhaps TRBD1 or TRBD2 (5 bases each). The V gene's germline CDR1 is SGHVS and CDR2 FQNEAQ. Trimming took 5 bases from V and 3 from J, leaving 15 bases between them. CDR3 length: 15 amino acids. The DNA for the CDR3 is TGTGCCAGCAGCCCATCCCGGGGCGAGACAGATACGCAGTATTTT. This gives the protein CASSPSRGETDTQYF.

This chain links TRBV10-3 with TRBJ2-1, with 16 bases fitting TRBD2. The V segment lost 3 bases and the J segment 9 bases; nucleotides outside the gene matches: 14. The CDR3 length is 19 residues. Per germline, CDR1 ENHRY and CDR2 SYGVKD. CDR3 nucleotides: TGTGCCATCAGTGAAATCCTCGGGACTAGCGGGAGGGCCGGCGGTGAGCAGTTCTTC. The encoded protein is CAISEILGTSGRAGGEQFF.

The gene calls are TRBV5-1 and TRBJ1-4; D gene unclear. CDR3 length: 15 amino acids. V was cut by 2 bases and J by 3 bases, with 11 bases left in between. Germline CDR1 and CDR2: SGHRS and YFSETQ. CDR3 region: CASSFKGSSNEKLFF. The CDR3 DNA is TGCGCCAGCAGCTTCAAAGGTAGTTCTAATGAAAAACTGTTTTTT.

The chain couples TRBV6-1 to TRBJ2-5, with D possibly TRBD1 on 6 matching bases. The J call may be faulty, since TRBJ2-7 better matches the DNA end. The CDR3 length is 14 residues. Germline values: CDR1 MNHNS, CDR2 SASEGT. The chain's CDR3 is CATQKQGSAYEQYF. The DNA for the CDR3 is TGTGCCACCCAGAAACAGGGTTCAGCCTACGAGCAGTACTTC.

The V gene is TRBV6-5, the J gene TRBJ2-3; D may be TRBD2 (5 bases). The germline CDR1 and CDR2 sequences are MNHEY and SVGAGI. The CDR3 runs to 13 residues. V was shortened by 10 bases and J by 4 bases, with 15 bases between the two germline ends. The CDR3 DNA reads as TGTGCCACCCTAGGAGGTGACGCAGATACGCAGTATTTT. The encoded protein is CATLGGDADTQYF.

The gene calls are TRBV15 and TRBJ2-6; TRBD1 matches at 9 bases. The germline V gene has CDR1 LNHNV and CDR2 YYDKDF (reference sequence). This CDR3 comprises 18 residues. V gave up 5 bases and J gave up 4 bases; unmatched junction bases: 12. CDR3 sequence (DNA): TGTGCCACCAGCGGCCGGGACAGGGTGATTCTCGGGGCCAACGTCCTGACTTTC. Its translation is CATSGRDRVILGANVLTF.

This chain joins TRBV30 and TRBJ2-3, with D unresolved. Germline V CDR1 and CDR2: GTSNPN, SVGIG (reference sequence). V lost 2 bases, J lost 2 bases, and 11 bases lay in between. The CDR3 has 14 residues. CDR3 coding DNA: TGTGCCTGGAGTCCAACCAGATTCACAGATACGCAGTATTTT. Its protein is CAWSPTRFTDTQYF.

The CDR3: CSVGGLFLGGNRGQGYTF. DNA of the CDR3: TGCAGCGTCGGAGGTCTTTTTTTGGGGGGGAACAGGGGCCAGGGCTACACCTTC. V usage is TRBV29-1 and J usage is TRBJ1-2, with 7 bases that match TRBD1. This CDR3 region has 18 residues. V lost 6 bases and J lost 8; bases outside the gene matches: 27. In germline, CDR1 is SQVTM, CDR2 ANQGSEA.

J is TRBJ2-5 and V is TRBV11-2; 9 bases agree with TRBD2. Germline V gene sequence: CDR1 SGHAT, CDR2 FQNNGV. The CDR3 loop spans 16 amino acids. V lost 4 bases, J lost 5 bases, and 11 bases stayed unmatched. The CDR3 sequence: CASSSRVSGSKETQYF. CDR3 DNA sequence: TGTGCCAGCAGCTCGAGAGTTAGCGGGAGTAAGGAGACCCAGTACTTC.

The chain employs TRBV4-3 and TRBJ1-2; D is uncertain. The germline V gene has CDR1 LGHNA and CDR2 YSLEER. CDR3 size: 15 residues. The V gene lost 0 bases and the J gene lost 7 bases, with 15 bases spanning the gap. DNA for the CDR3: TGCGCCAGCAGCCAAGATCCGGTGGTTACGGTTGGCTACACCTTC. Translation gives CASSQDPVVTVGYTF.

V and J are TRBV30 and TRBJ2-7, with 9 bases that match TRBD1. The CDR3 extends over 14 amino acids. Germline V gives CDR1 GTSNPN, CDR2 SVGIG (reference sequence). V gave up 2 bases and J gave up 3 bases; unmatched junction bases: 5. CDR3 coding DNA: TGTGCCTGGAGTACACCGGACAGGGGCTACGAGCAGTACTTC. Translated, it gives CAWSTPDRGYEQYF.

This clone was seen more than once but under ten times. The V gene is TRBV7-2, the J gene TRBJ1-5, with D perhaps TRBD1 (5 bases). V dropped 5 bases and J dropped 9 bases, with 17 bases sitting between them. The CDR3 has 14 amino acids. Germline-derived CDR1 and CDR2 are SGHTA and FQGNSA. CDR3 amino acids: CASSPQGSNRPQHF. CDR3 in DNA: TGTGCCAGCAGCCCTCAGGGAAGCAATAGGCCCCAGCATTTT.

The rearrangement links TRBV5-1 to TRBJ2-5; 11 positions agree with TRBD2. The J segment lost 5 bases and the V segment lost 0 bases, leaving 9 bases of the junction unmatched. The CDR3 contains 17 residues. Looked up from germline, CDR1 is SGHRS and CDR2 is YFSETQ. The CDR3 region is CASSLGVSGGAGETQYF. The CDR3 DNA is TGCGCCAGCAGCTTGGGAGTTAGCGGGGGGGCCGGGGAGACCCAGTACTTC.

The chain links TRBV6-4 to TRBJ1-2; 7 bases are a match to TRBD1. With 6 bases clipped from V and 0 bases from J, the junction kept 1 base outside the gene matches. There are 13 residues in the CDR3. CDR1 MRHNA and CDR2 SNTAGT come from the germline V gene. For the CDR3, the DNA is TGTGCCAGCAGGGGACAGACTAACTATGGCTACACCTTC. Its protein is CASRGQTNYGYTF.

This sequence joins TRBV6-1 and TRBJ2-7; D gene ambiguous. Trimming stripped 8 bases from V and 0 bases from J, with 8 bases between. The germline V gene has CDR1 MNHNS and CDR2 SASEGT. This CDR3 spans 12 amino acids. CDR3 protein: CASGDNSYEQYF. The CDR3 nucleotides read TGTGCCAGCGGCGACAACTCCTACGAGCAGTACTTC.

This chain joins TRBV4-3 and TRBJ2-6, with D unresolved. V gave up 1 base and J gave up 0 bases, with 10 bases separating them. CDR1 and CDR2 (germline): LGHNA, YSLEER. This CDR3 region has 17 residues. The chain's CDR3 is CASSQGGWGSGANVLTF. The CDR3, as DNA: TGCGCCAGCAGCCAAGGCGGTTGGGGCTCTGGGGCCAACGTCCTGACTTTC.

This clone showed up just a few times. The rearrangement uses TRBV12-5 and TRBJ2-2, with D tentatively TRBD2 (5 bases). V was shortened by 6 bases and J by 7 bases, with 12 bases between the two germline ends. The V gene's germline CDR1 is LGHNT and CDR2 FRNRAP. CDR3 length equals 13 residues. The DNA of the CDR3 is TGTGCTAGTGGCCGTGCCGAGGGCGGGGAGCTGTTTTTT. Translated: CASGRAEGGELFF. Supplemented by reference TRBV12-5 and TRBJ2-2, the full variable domain reads DARVTQTPRHKVTEMGQEVTMRCQPILGHNTVFWYRQTMMQGLELLAYFRNRAPLDDSGMPKDRFSAEMPDATLATLKIQPSEPRDSAVYFCASGRAEGGELFFGEGSRLTVL.

The chain has TRBV5-1 and TRBJ2-5, with 10 positions matching TRBD1. The germline V gene encodes CDR1 SGHRS and CDR2 YFSETQ. Trimming cost V 3 bases and J 5 bases; bases outside gene matches: 13. The CDR3 runs to 17 residues. CDR3 protein: CASSSGSQTGGWETQYF. CDR3 DNA: TGCGCCAGCAGCTCCGGGTCCCAGACAGGGGGCTGGGAGACCCAGTACTTC.

V is TRBV10-3 and J is TRBJ2-2; D may be TRBD1 (5 bases). Trimming stripped 0 bases from V and 5 bases from J, with 10 bases between. Looked up from germline, CDR1 is ENHRY and CDR2 is SYGVKD. The CDR3 is 15 residues long. CDR3 loop: CAISESGRETGELFF. For the CDR3, the DNA is TGTGCCATCAGTGAGTCTGGCAGGGAAACCGGGGAGCTGTTTTTT.

The chain has TRBV6-1 and TRBJ2-2, with 7 nucleotides matching TRBD1. CDR1 MNHNS and CDR2 SASEGT come from the germline V gene. The CDR3 covers 14 residues. V shed 6 bases, J shed 4 bases, and the junction held 5 bases outside the gene matches. In DNA, the CDR3 is TGTGCCAGCAGAGGCAGGGACAGCACCGGGGAGCTGTTTTTT. Its translation: CASRGRDSTGELFF.

This chain uses TRBV4-3 with TRBJ1-5; tentatively, D is TRBD1 (6 bases). The CDR3 is 15 residues long. Germline values: CDR1 LGHNA, CDR2 YSLEER. The germline V and J ends were trimmed by 0 bases and 6 bases, with 12 bases remaining between them. The CDR3 nucleotides read TGCGCCAGCAGCCAAGATGTACAGGGAACTCAGCCCCAGCATTTT. Amino acids: CASSQDVQGTQPQHF.

J is TRBJ1-5 and V is TRBV29-1; D is uncertain. The germline V and J ends were trimmed by 6 bases and 2 bases, with 20 bases remaining between them. The CDR3 extends over 16 amino acids. Germline V CDR1 and CDR2: SQVTM, ANQGSEA. The CDR3 nucleotides read TGCAGCGTCACACTACGGACTTTAGGCGGCAATCAGCCCCAGCATTTT. It translates to CSVTLRTLGGNQPQHF. Together with reference TRBV29-1 and TRBJ1-5, the CDR3 gives the full variable domain: SAVISQKPSRDICQRGTSLTIQCQVDSQVTMMFWYRQQPGQSLTLIATANQGSEATYESGFVIDKFPISRPNLTFSTLTVSNMSPEDSSIYLCSVTLRTLGGNQPQHFGDGTRLSIL.

This clone was seen only once. This chain connects TRBV11-3 to TRBJ2-2; D unclear. Between the trimmed V and J ends, which lost 6 bases and 2 bases, there was a span of 4 bases. CDR3 length equals 12 residues. Germline V gene lookup returns CDR1 SGHNT and CDR2 YENEEA. CDR3 sequence: CASSDNTGELFF. The DNA for the CDR3 is TGTGCCAGCAGTGACAACACCGGGGAGCTGTTTTTT. The variable domain in full, completed from reference TRBV11-3 and TRBJ2-2, reads EAGVVQSPRYKIIEKKQPVAFWCNPISGHNTLYWYLQNLGQGPELLIRYENEEAVDDSQLPKDRFSAERLKGVDSTLKIQPAELGDSAVYLCASSDNTGELFFGEGSRLTVL.

This clone was seen just once. The gene calls are TRBV11-2 and TRBJ2-1; D possibly matches TRBD1 or TRBD2 (5 bases each). The CDR3 covers 15 residues. CDR1 SGHAT and CDR2 FQNNGV come from the germline V gene. V lost 5 bases to trimming and J lost 9 bases, with 20 bases between them. The CDR3 bases are TGTGCCAGCAGCCCACGGGACGGCCCCAAGCGTGAGCAGTTCTTC. It translates to CASSPRDGPKREQFF.

The sample holds a few counts of this clone. This chain connects TRBV5-1 to TRBJ1-5; 10 bases map to TRBD1. The trim removed 0 bases at V and 2 bases at J, leaving 5 bases unmatched. The CDR3 spans 17 residues. Germline CDR1 is SGHRS and CDR2 is YFSETQ. In DNA form, the CDR3 reads TGCGCCAGCAGCTTGGGCCGGACAGGGGGAGGCAATCAGCCCCAGCATTTT. Its protein is CASSLGRTGGGNQPQHF.

V gene TRBV2 combines with J gene TRBJ1-3; a possible D gene is TRBD1 (5 bases). CDR1 and CDR2 from the germline V gene are SNHLY and FYNNEI. This CDR3 spans 12 amino acids. V gave up 8 bases and J gave up 2 bases, with 7 bases separating them. CDR3 protein: CASGAAGNTIYF. For the CDR3, the DNA is TGTGCCAGCGGGGCGGCTGGAAACACCATATATTTT. The whole variable domain, remainder taken from reference TRBV2 and TRBJ1-3, is EPEVTQTPSHQVTQMGQEVILRCVPISNHLYFYWYRQILGQKVEFLVSFYNNEISEKSEIFDDQFSVERPDGSNFTLKIRSTKLEDSAMYFCASGAAGNTIYFGEGSWLTVV.

The chain combines TRBV5-6 with TRBJ2-2; 8 nucleotides match TRBD1. Unmatched junction bases numbered 6, after V lost 2 bases and J lost 6 bases. This CDR3 has 15 residues. Germline CDR1 is SGHDT and CDR2 is YYEEEE. The DNA of the CDR3 is TGTGCCAGCAGCTTAGGACAGGGTTGGGCCGGGGAGCTGTTTTTT. It translates to CASSLGQGWAGELFF. Using reference TRBV5-6 and TRBJ2-2 for the parts outside the CDR3, the full variable domain is DAGVTQSPTHLIKTRGQQVTLRCSPKSGHDTVSWYQQALGQGPQFIFQYYEEEERQRGNFPDRFSGHQFPNYSSELNVNALLLGDSALYLCASSLGQGWAGELFFGEGSRLTVL.

This chain connects TRBV28 to TRBJ1-1, with 7 bases fitting TRBD1. The CDR3 extends over 15 amino acids. Per germline, CDR1 MDHEN and CDR2 SYDVKM. Trimming removed 2 bases from V and 10 bases from J; junction bases left unmatched: 13. As DNA, the CDR3 is TGTGCCAGCAGTTTAACCCGACCCGGGACAGATGGAGCTTTCTTT. It is translated as CASSLTRPGTDGAFF.

The V gene is TRBV29-1, the J gene TRBJ1-1; D ambiguous. The CDR3 is 12 residues long. Germline values: CDR1 SQVTM, CDR2 ANQGSEA. With 7 bases removed from V and 5 bases from J, the gap between germline ends came to 14 bases. In nucleotides, the CDR3 is TGCAGCGCGGCCCGTCTGGGGACTGAAGCTTTCTTT. It encodes CSAARLGTEAFF.